The rows below give T cell receptor beta chains drawn from one sample of a study of blood T cell repertoires in COVID-19. Only in-frame clones appear in the TCRdb table, and some are missing; sequencing was by immunoSEQ multiplex PCR. Altogether around 250,000 clones are present, about 90% being singletons, with the ten largest covering around 0.85%. The sequenced material came from PBMCs or T cells enriched from blood (not recorded which). The receptors stem from a man in his fifties who had been exposed to COVID-19. Each CDR3 is given with its conserved first and last residue. A D gene is named only where the DNA matches it firmly. Only some rows state a clone size, as once, few, many or a class for expanded clones.

j_call | v_call | d_call | clone_size | cdr3_aa | cdr3_nt
TRBJ1-2 | TRBV9 | - | - | CASSVVDSYGYTF | TGTGCCAGCAGCGTCGTGGACAGCTATGGCTACACCTTC
TRBJ1-3 | TRBV28 | - | - | CASSLSRAPESGNTIYF | TGTGCCAGCAGTTTGAGCAGGGCCCCCGAATCTGGAAACACCATATATTTT
TRBJ2-4 | TRBV11-2 | TRBD2 | - | CASSDRGLAGLAKNIQYF | TGTGCCAGCAGCGATAGAGGGCTAGCGGGCCTAGCCAAAAACATTCAGTACTTC
TRBJ2-1 | TRBV15 | - | - | CATSITGLAREEQFF | TGTGCCACCAGCATTACGGGACTTGCACGTGAGGAGCAGTTCTTC
TRBJ2-2 | TRBV19 | - | - | CASIPSRSTGELFF | TGTGCCAGTATACCCAGTAGGAGCACCGGGGAGCTGTTTTTT
TRBJ2-1 | TRBV5-1 | - | - | CASSMDGEGEQFF | TGCGCCAGCAGCATGGACGGAGAAGGTGAGCAGTTCTTC
TRBJ2-1 | TRBV30 | TRBD2 | - | CALEREGLNEQFF | TGTGCCTTAGAGCGGGAGGGCCTCAATGAGCAGTTCTTC
TRBJ2-1 | TRBV5-5 | - | - | CASSPMGAGPYNEQFF | TGTGCCAGCAGCCCCATGGGAGCCGGGCCCTACAATGAGCAGTTCTTC
TRBJ2-7 | TRBV15 | TRBD1 | - | CATSRDRDRGEQYF | TGTGCCACCAGCAGAGATAGGGACAGGGGCGAGCAGTACTTC
TRBJ2-7 | TRBV28 | - | few | CASSLAAYEQYF | TGTGCCAGCAGTTTAGCGGCCTACGAGCAGTACTTC
TRBJ2-7 | TRBV11-2 | - | - | CASSLERGPYEQYF | TGTGCCAGCAGCTTAGAGCGGGGGCCTTACGAGCAGTACTTC
TRBJ2-3 | TRBV2 | - | - | CASTWGDSRTDTQYF | TGTGCCAGCACCTGGGGGGACTCCCGCACAGATACGCAGTATTTT
TRBJ1-2 | TRBV27 | TRBD1 | once | CASSSLNRGSYGYTF | TGTGCCAGCAGTTCCCTTAACAGGGGAAGCTATGGCTACACCTTC
TRBJ1-2 | TRBV18 | - | - | CASSQTGGYGYTF | TGTGCCAGCTCACAGACAGGTGGATATGGCTACACCTTC
TRBJ1-1 | TRBV5-4 | TRBD1 | - | CASSSGTGFAEAFF | TGTGCCAGCAGCTCAGGGACAGGTTTCGCTGAAGCTTTCTTT
TRBJ2-1 | TRBV9 | - | - | CASSVASGWPDEQFF | TGTGCCAGCAGCGTAGCAAGCGGGTGGCCAGATGAGCAGTTCTTC